Presented here are 6 T cell receptor beta chains from one specimen sequenced in a study of T cell responses to AZD1222 COVID-19 vaccine. Produced via immunoSEQ multiplex PCR; TCRdb's table is partial and in-frame only. This table has more than 250,000 clones, about 92% appearing once. Sequenced here: peripheral blood, sampled on day 0 of AZD1222 vaccination. These receptor sequences come from an adult in good health.

The chain couples TRBV29-1 to TRBJ1-4; D may be TRBD1 (5 bases). The germline CDR1 and CDR2 sequences are SQVTM and ANQGSEA. The CDR3 sequence is 15 residues long. The V end was cut by 7 bases, the J end by 5 bases, with 20 bases between. In DNA, the CDR3 is TGCAGCGCTTATTGGGTGACGGGGGGAAATGAAAAACTGTTTTTT. Its translation: CSAYWVTGGNEKLFF.

The gene calls are TRBV30 and TRBJ2-4, with D unclear. Per germline, CDR1 GTSNPN and CDR2 SVGIG (reference sequence). V was cut by 4 bases and J by 2 bases, with 9 bases left in between. CDR3 length equals 13 residues. The CDR3: CAWKGTSKNIQYF. DNA of the CDR3: TGTGCCTGGAAGGGAACCTCCAAAAACATTCAGTACTTC.

V is TRBV4-2 and J is TRBJ1-1; D is unresolved. CDR1 is LGHNA and CDR2 is YNFKEQ in the germline V gene. V was trimmed by 0 bases and J by 5 bases, leaving 7 bases between them. This CDR3 region has 13 residues. The CDR3 loop reads CASSQDTATEAFF. The CDR3 nucleotides read TGTGCCAGCAGCCAAGATACCGCGACTGAAGCTTTCTTT.

The chain uses TRBV5-4 and TRBJ2-7, with D possibly TRBD2 on 6 matching bases. This CDR3 contains 13 residues. The V end lost 4 bases, the J end lost 7 bases, and 15 bases lay between the germline ends. Germline V gives CDR1 SGHNT, CDR2 YYREEE (reference sequence). The CDR3 loop reads CASSARGAGEQYF. CDR3 coding DNA: TGTGCCAGCAGCGCCCGCGGGGCGGGGGAGCAGTACTTC.

V and J are TRBV27 and TRBJ1-5, with a tentative D call TRBD1 (6 bases). CDR3 length equals 13 residues. The V and J ends lost 3 bases and 6 bases respectively, with 9 bases between them. CDR1 and CDR2 from the germline V gene are MNHEY and SMNVEV (reference sequence). CDR3 nucleotide sequence: TGTGCCAGCAGTTTCGGGGGCGGTCAGCCCCAGCATTTT. As protein: CASSFGGGQPQHF.

The J gene is TRBJ2-3, the V gene TRBV3-1 (or the pseudogene TRBV3-2), with a possible D match to TRBD2 (7 bases). CDR3 length equals 16 residues. V was pared by 8 bases and J by 0 bases, with 18 bases between. The germline gives CDR1 LGHDT, CDR2 YNNKEL (reference sequence). CDR3 in amino acids: CASPPGRGLSTDTQYF. CDR3 sequence (DNA): TGTGCCAGCCCCCCGGGGCGGGGGCTTAGCACAGATACGCAGTATTTT.